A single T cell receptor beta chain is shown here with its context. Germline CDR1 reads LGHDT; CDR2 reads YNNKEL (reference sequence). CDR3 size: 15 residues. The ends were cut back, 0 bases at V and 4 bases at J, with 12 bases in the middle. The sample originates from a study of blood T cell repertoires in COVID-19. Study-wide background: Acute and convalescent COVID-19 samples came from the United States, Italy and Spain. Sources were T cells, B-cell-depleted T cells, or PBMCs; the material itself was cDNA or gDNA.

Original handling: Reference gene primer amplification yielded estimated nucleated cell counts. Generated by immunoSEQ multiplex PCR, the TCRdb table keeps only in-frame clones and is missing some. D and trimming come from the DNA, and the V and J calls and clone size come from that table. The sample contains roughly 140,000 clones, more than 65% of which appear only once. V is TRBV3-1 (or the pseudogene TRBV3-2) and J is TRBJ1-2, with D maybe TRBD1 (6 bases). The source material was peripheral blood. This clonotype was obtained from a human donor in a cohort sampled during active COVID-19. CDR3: CASSQEGTGPYGYTF. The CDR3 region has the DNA TGTGCCAGCAGCCAAGAAGGTACAGGGCCCTATGGCTACACCTTC.